A single sample gave rise to the 14 T cell receptor beta chains below, sequenced in a study of CD8+ T cells in alopecia areata. The sequencing template was cDNA reverse transcribed from extracted RNA. Clones were read by immunoSEQ multiplex PCR, and TCRdb kept only the in-frame ones, dropping some. Of some 220,000 clones in the sample, more than 45% were seen once. Treatment here: oral pan-JAK inhibitor, 5-10 mg twice daily. The material sequenced was CD4+ T cells sorted from blood, taken at week 4, from a patient treated with tofacitinib. These receptors came from a human donor with alopecia areata.

The chain joins TRBV30 to TRBJ1-5, with D perhaps matching TRBD1 (6 bases). Trimming shortened V by 0 bases and J by 1 base, and 13 bases separated the two germline ends. This CDR3 contains 16 residues. Per germline, CDR1 GTSNPN and CDR2 SVGIG (reference sequence). CDR3 sequence reads: CAWSVLGARSNQPQHF. Here the CDR3 DNA reads TGTGCCTGGAGTGTCTTGGGGGCACGAAGCAATCAGCCCCAGCATTTT.

The chain is built from TRBV25-1 and TRBJ1-2, with D perhaps matching TRBD1 (5 bases). Trimming removed 4 bases at V and 7 bases at J, with 13 bases between. This CDR3 has 13 amino acids. Per the germline V gene, CDR1 is MGHDK and CDR2 is SYGVNS. The CDR3 loop is CASSAAGLGGYTF. The CDR3 DNA is TGTGCCAGCAGTGCCGCAGGGCTGGGTGGCTACACCTTC.

The chain combines TRBV4-3 with TRBJ2-3; D gene unclear. The CDR3 sequence is 13 residues long. V dropped 2 bases and J dropped 0 bases, with 3 bases sitting between them. The germline V gene has CDR1 LGHNA and CDR2 YSLEER. In DNA, the CDR3 is TGCGCCAGCAGCCAACTTAGCACAGATACGCAGTATTTT. Its protein is CASSQLSTDTQYF.

In this sample, this clone turned up a few times. This sequence joins TRBV11-2 and TRBJ2-4; D may be TRBD2 (5 bases). The CDR3 loop spans 15 amino acids. The V gene lost 0 bases and the J gene lost 0 bases, with 6 bases spanning the gap. CDR1 is SGHAT, CDR2 FQNNGV, per germline. The CDR3, as DNA: TGTGCCAGCAGCTTAGATGGACTAGCCAAAAACATTCAGTACTTC. Translating it yields CASSLDGLAKNIQYF.

This clone appeared many times. J is TRBJ1-2 and V is TRBV25-1; the D is unclear. The CDR3 totals 13 residues. Trimming cost V 7 bases and J 3 bases, with 12 bases left between them. In germline, CDR1 is MGHDK, CDR2 SYGVNS. The CDR3 region has the DNA TGTGCCAGCAAGGAGGGCAGCCACTATGGCTACACCTTC. Residues: CASKEGSHYGYTF.

A remark on this clone: Other nucleotide sequences from this sample produce the same CDR3. The rearrangement links TRBV2 to TRBJ1-1; 7 positions match TRBD1. This CDR3 region has 13 residues. The J segment lost 4 bases and the V segment lost 4 bases, leaving 3 bases of the junction unmatched. Germline lookup yields CDR1 SNHLY and CDR2 FYNNEI. The CDR3: CASSGQGGTEAFF. CDR3 bases: TGTGCCAGCAGTGGACAGGGCGGCACTGAAGCTTTCTTT.

The chain recombines TRBV4-1 with TRBJ2-7, with D hard to call. In germline, CDR1 is MGHRA, CDR2 YSYEKL. V shed 6 bases and J shed 1 base, with 13 bases lying between them. There are 14 residues in the CDR3. CDR3 bases: TGCGCCAGCAGGGCAATCGATGGATCCTACGAGCAGTACTTC. This codes for CASRAIDGSYEQYF.

This chain links TRBV5-6 with TRBJ2-7; no clear D. The CDR3 sequence is 12 residues long. The V end lost 2 bases, the J end lost 2 bases, and 5 bases lay between the germline ends. Germline CDR1 SGHDT, CDR2 YYEEEE. CDR3 loop: CASSFATYEQYF. The CDR3, as DNA: TGTGCCAGCAGCTTTGCTACCTACGAGCAGTACTTC.

This clone has a handful of counts. V usage is TRBV14 and J usage is TRBJ2-6, with D uncertain. CDR1 SGHDN and CDR2 FVKESK come from the germline V gene. The CDR3 sequence is 14 residues long. The V end was cut by 1 base, the J end by 4 bases, with 5 bases between. The CDR3 DNA reads as TGTGCCAGCAGCCAAGTTTCCGGGGCCAACGTCCTGACTTTC. Its protein product is CASSQVSGANVLTF.

This clone has a handful of counts. The J gene is TRBJ2-1, the V gene TRBV29-1; D is unresolved. Germline values: CDR1 SQVTM, CDR2 ANQGSEA. The V end lost 7 bases, the J end lost 7 bases, and 17 bases lay between the germline ends. This CDR3 comprises 13 residues. The CDR3 DNA reads TGCAGCGCCAAGACCCCTTCAGAAAATGAGCAGTTCTTC. This translates into CSAKTPSENEQFF.

The rearrangement joins TRBV9 to TRBJ2-5; D not resolved. This CDR3 comprises 13 residues. Germline V gene lookup returns CDR1 SGDLS and CDR2 YYNGEE. Trimming removed 0 bases at V and 5 bases at J, with 8 bases between. In nucleotides, the CDR3 is TGTGCCAGCAGCGTAGGTAACATGGAGACCCAGTACTTC. It translates to CASSVGNMETQYF.

This rearrangement joins TRBV4-1 to TRBJ1-6, with a weak D call TRBD1 (5 bases). The V gene lost 0 bases and the J gene lost 9 bases, with 12 bases spanning the gap. Germline V gene sequence: CDR1 MGHRA, CDR2 YSYEKL. This CDR3 has 15 residues. The DNA of the CDR3 is TGCGCCAGCAGCCAAGAGGGGGGGATCATTTCACCCCTCCACTTT. As protein: CASSQEGGIISPLHF.

The chain combines TRBV5-1 with TRBJ2-2; no clear D. The CDR3 has 15 residues. Germline values: CDR1 SGHRS, CDR2 YFSETQ. V lost 1 base and J lost 4, with 11 bases in between. The CDR3 DNA reads as TGCGCCAGCAGCTTGATTGGGCAGACCACCGGGGAGCTGTTTTTT. It specifies CASSLIGQTTGELFF.

This clone was recorded once. V gene TRBV7-9 combines with J gene TRBJ1-2; D gene uncertain. Germline V gene lookup returns CDR1 SEHNR and CDR2 FQNEAQ (reference sequence). V was pared by 4 bases and J by 8 bases, with 14 bases between. The CDR3 length is 13 residues. Here the CDR3 reads CASSSPAMLGYTF. In DNA form, the CDR3 reads TGTGCCAGCAGCTCCCCCGCAATGTTGGGCTACACCTTC.